Detailed here is one TCR beta chain. Its antigen is unidentified. The germline V gene encodes CDR1 MNHNS and CDR2 SASEGT. The CDR3 is 15 amino acids. J gave up 4 bases and V 1 base, and 2 bases lay outside the gene matches. Each CDR3 protein is one row after TCRdb ran MiXCR on the 5' RACE reads. The repertoire holds 500,000 to 600,000 distinct CDR3 sequences, with around 17% as singletons. These data belong to a study of T-cell memory formation after mild COVID-19. Findings and limits, study-wide: Whether day 37 second-wave clones are SARS-CoV-2-specific was not confirmed.

The receptor comes from an adult woman who had mild COVID-19 (a few samples of this study predate the infection). Cell type and time point are not known. Specimen: PBMCs or a T cell subset sorted from them (not recorded which). The chain uses TRBV6-1 and TRBJ1-2, with TRBD1 matching over 11 bases. As DNA, the CDR3 is TGTGCCAGCAGTGAAGGGACAGGGGGCAGCTATGGCTACACCTTC. It is translated as CASSEGTGGSYGYTF.